Listed here is a single T cell receptor beta chain. The second PCR ran about 6 to 12 cycles with a sample-barcoded 5' primer and J-beta primers. The study obtained at least 3 million CDR3-containing paired-end reads from every sample. TCRdb ran MiXCR on the 5' RACE reads and lists one entry per CDR3 protein. The table has under 750,000 distinct CDR3 sequences, roughly 48% seen once; the top ten hold 20% to 25%. This specimen comes from a study of blood T cells in healthy people across ages. V was pared by 7 bases and J by 2 bases, with 14 bases between. Looked up from germline, CDR1 is MRHNA and CDR2 is SNTAGT. The CDR3 runs to 14 residues.

This rearrangement joins TRBV6-4 to TRBJ1-1; D perhaps matches TRBD1 (6 bases). The sample consisted of blood. This receptor was identified in an elderly man in good health. CDR3 protein: CASKPNRENTEAFF. The CDR3 nucleotides read TGTGCCAGCAAGCCAAACAGGGAAAACACTGAAGCTTTCTTT.